These T cell receptor beta chains were read from a single sample in a study of early T cells in non-severe SARS-CoV-2 infection. In TCRdb, the 5' RACE reads were re-called with MiXCR into one record per CDR3 protein. The repertoire holds more than 45,000 distinct CDR3 sequences, with 6.2% as singletons. The source was whole blood, collected at baseline. The receptors stem from an adult who was a healthcare worker with PCR-confirmed SARS-CoV-2 infection or an uninfected control (not recorded which). Each CDR3 is given without its conserved first and last residue.

>TRBJ2-7|TRBV28
ASSSTRVRPGQGAPRGYEQY
>TRBJ2-1|TRBV20-1
SASPGWGSYNEQF
>TRBJ1-2|TRBV5-4
ASSPGQVLTNYGYT
>TRBJ1-6|TRBV7-8
ASSYDHTGNSPLH
>TRBJ2-1|TRBV7-8
ASSPGPGTSGYEQF
>TRBJ1-2|TRBV28
ASSFSDRGGYT
>TRBJ1-1|TRBV14
ASSHDRGKLGAF
>TRBJ2-5|TRBV5-4
ASSTGLAPQETQY
>TRBJ2-2|TRBV4-2
ASSQDGRTGELF
>TRBJ2-7|TRBV12-3/TRBV12-4
ASSFGITYEQY
>TRBJ1-1|TRBV7-3
ASSLSLNTEVF
>TRBJ2-3|TRBV27
ASRTWTDTQY
>TRBJ2-7|TRBV9
ASSLSSGIESYEQY
>TRBJ2-3|TRBV4-3
ASSQVQGAGKTDTQY
>TRBJ1-1|TRBV29-1
SARQTNTEAF
>TRBJ2-7|TRBV7-6
ASSLVQGPSEQY
>TRBJ2-7|TRBV3-1
ASSQNRGLSYEQY
>TRBJ2-3|TRBV15
ATSRHSGRVSDTQY
>TRBJ2-7|TRBV12-3/TRBV12-4
ASSTGYYEQY
>TRBJ1-4|TRBV6-5
ASRNWWRQGEGNEKLF
>TRBJ1-4|TRBV28
ASSTGTGGEKLF
>TRBJ2-1|TRBV24-1
ATSDLRTLNEQF
>TRBJ2-2|TRBV27
ASSPVGDWNTGELF
>TRBJ1-2|TRBV15
ATSGRWGYT
>TRBJ2-1|TRBV28
ASSPSGTPRINEQF
>TRBJ2-1|TRBV20-1
SARDRTGYSEQF
>TRBJ2-4|TRBV21-1
ASSKGGGNIQY
>TRBJ1-5|TRBV12-3/TRBV12-4
ASSSNSNQPQH
>TRBJ2-1|TRBV13
ASSPSGTYNEQF
>TRBJ2-1|TRBV10-3
AISPSGAYNEQF
>TRBJ2-7|TRBV29-1
SVGGQIGSYEQY
>TRBJ2-1|TRBV4-1
ASSHPTGAGGPVNEQF
>TRBJ1-1|TRBV30
AWTTGLNTEAF
>TRBJ2-7|TRBV9
ASSVGVGAYEQY
>TRBJ2-7|TRBV20-1
SARVTGVEQY
>TRBJ2-7|TRBV20-1
SASLGGGSYEQY
>TRBJ2-1|TRBV10-1
ASSDRAYGQF
>TRBJ1-1|TRBV25-1
ASRGQGGSEAF
>TRBJ2-7|TRBV5-1
ASSLAAPFREQY